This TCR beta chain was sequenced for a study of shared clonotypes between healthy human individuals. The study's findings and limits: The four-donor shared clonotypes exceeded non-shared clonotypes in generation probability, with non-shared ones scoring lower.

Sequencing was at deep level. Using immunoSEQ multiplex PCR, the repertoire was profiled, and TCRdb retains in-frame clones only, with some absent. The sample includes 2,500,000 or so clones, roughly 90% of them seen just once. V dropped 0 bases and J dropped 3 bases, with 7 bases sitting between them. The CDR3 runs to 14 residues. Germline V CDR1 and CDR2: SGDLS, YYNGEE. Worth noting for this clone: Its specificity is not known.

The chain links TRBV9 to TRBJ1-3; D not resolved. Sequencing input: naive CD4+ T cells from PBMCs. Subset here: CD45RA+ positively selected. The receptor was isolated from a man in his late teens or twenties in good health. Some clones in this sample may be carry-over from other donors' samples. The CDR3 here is CASSVAGYGNTIYF. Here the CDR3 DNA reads TGTGCCAGCAGCGTAGCGGGCTATGGAAACACCATATATTTT.